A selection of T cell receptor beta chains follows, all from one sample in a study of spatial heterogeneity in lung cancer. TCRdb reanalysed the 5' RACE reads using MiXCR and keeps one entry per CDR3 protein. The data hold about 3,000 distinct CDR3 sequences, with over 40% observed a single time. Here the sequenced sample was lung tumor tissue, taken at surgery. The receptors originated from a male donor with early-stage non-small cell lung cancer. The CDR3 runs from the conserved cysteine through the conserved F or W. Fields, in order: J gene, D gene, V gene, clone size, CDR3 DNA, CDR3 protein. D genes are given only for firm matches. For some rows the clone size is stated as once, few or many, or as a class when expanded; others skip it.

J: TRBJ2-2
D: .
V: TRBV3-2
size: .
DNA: TGTGCCAGCAGAACTCTTGGAGGGACATGGGGCGGGGAGCTGTTTTTT
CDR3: CASRTLGGTWGGELFF

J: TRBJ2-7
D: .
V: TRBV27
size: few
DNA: TGTGCCAGCAGTGTAAGATCCGGGACTTGGAGCTCCTACGAGCAGTACTTC
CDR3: CASSVRSGTWSSYEQYF

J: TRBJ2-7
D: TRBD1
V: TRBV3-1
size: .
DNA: TGTGCCAGCAGCCAGACAGGGAAAAAAGAGCAGTACTTC
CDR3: CASSQTGKKEQYF

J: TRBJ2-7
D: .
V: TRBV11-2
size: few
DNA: TGTGCCAGCAGCTTAGGGACCGTCTCCTACGAGCAGTACTTC
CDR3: CASSLGTVSYEQYF

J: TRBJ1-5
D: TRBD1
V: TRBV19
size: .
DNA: TGTGCCAGTAGCCCGGGGACAGGGAATCAGCCCCAGCATTTT
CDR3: CASSPGTGNQPQHF

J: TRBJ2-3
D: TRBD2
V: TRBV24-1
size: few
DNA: TGTGCCACCAGTGACCCCGGGACTAGCAAAGATACGCAGTATTTT
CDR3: CATSDPGTSKDTQYF

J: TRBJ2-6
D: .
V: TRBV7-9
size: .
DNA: TGTGCCAGCAGCTTACGGGCAGCCGGGGCCAACGTCCTGACTTTC
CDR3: CASSLRAAGANVLTF

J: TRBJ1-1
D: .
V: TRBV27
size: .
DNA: TGTGCCAGCAGTTCGTTTCAGGTGAACACTGAAGCTTTCTTT
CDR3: CASSSFQVNTEAFF

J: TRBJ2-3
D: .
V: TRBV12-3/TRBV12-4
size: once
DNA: TGTGCCAGCAGCCCAGGACCAGCTAGCACAGATACGCAGTATTTT
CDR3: CASSPGPASTDTQYF

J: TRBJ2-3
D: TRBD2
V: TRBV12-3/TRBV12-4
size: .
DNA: TGTGCCAGCAGCTACCCGCTCGGGGGCGAAGCGGGGGGCACAGATACGCAGTATTTT
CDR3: CASSYPLGGEAGGTDTQYF

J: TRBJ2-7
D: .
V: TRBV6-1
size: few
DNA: TGTGCCAGCAGTTGGAGGGAGGAGGACGTTTACGAGCAGTACTTC
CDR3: CASSWREEDVYEQYF

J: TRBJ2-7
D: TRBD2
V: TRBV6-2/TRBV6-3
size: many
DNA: TGTGCCACCGATCGAAGGACTAGCGGTTACGAGCAGTACTTC
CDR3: CATDRRTSGYEQYF

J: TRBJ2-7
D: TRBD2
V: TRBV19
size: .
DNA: TGTGCCAGTAGCCGGGGAGGGGACTACGAGCAGTACTTC
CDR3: CASSRGGDYEQYF

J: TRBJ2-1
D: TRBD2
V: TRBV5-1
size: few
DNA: TGCGCCAGCAGCTCCCGGGAGGGGTATGAGCAGTTCTTC
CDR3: CASSSREGYEQFF

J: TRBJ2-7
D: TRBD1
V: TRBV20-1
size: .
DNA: TGCAGTGCTAGAGATCTGAACAGGGGACAATACGAGCAGTACTTC
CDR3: CSARDLNRGQYEQYF

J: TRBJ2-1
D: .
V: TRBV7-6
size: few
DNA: TGTGCCAGCAGCTTAGCGCCGGGGGCAGGGCCCGGAGATGAGCAGTTCTTC
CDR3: CASSLAPGAGPGDEQFF

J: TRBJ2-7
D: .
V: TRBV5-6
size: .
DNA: TGTGCCAGCAGCTTGGTGCAGACCCAATACGAGCAGTACTTC
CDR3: CASSLVQTQYEQYF

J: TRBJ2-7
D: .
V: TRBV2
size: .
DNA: TGTGCCAGCAGCAGTTCGGGGGAGCAGTACTTC
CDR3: CASSSSGEQYF

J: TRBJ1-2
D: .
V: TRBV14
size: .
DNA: TGTGCCAGCGGTATGTGGAGAGACTATGGCTACACCTTC
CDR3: CASGMWRDYGYTF

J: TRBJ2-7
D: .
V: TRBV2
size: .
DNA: TGTGCCAGCAGGATACTAGGCACCTACGAGCAGTACTTC
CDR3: CASRILGTYEQYF

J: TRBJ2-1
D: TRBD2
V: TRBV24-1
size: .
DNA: TGTGCCACCAGTGATACTAGCGGGAGCTCCTACAATGAGCAGTTCTTC
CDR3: CATSDTSGSSYNEQFF

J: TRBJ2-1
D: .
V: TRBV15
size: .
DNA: TGTGCCACCAGCAGCCCTGGGGGGGACAGATCCTACAATGAGCAGTTCTTC
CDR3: CATSSPGGDRSYNEQFF

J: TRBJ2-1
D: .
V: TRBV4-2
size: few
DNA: TGTGCCAGCAGCCAGCTCCCGGACCGCGGGCAAGCGTGGGTTGAGCAGTTCTTC
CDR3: CASSQLPDRGQAWVEQFF

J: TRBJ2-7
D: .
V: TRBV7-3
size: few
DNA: TGTGCCAGCAGCTCATCCCCAGGGTCCTACGAGCAGTACTTC
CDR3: CASSSSPGSYEQYF

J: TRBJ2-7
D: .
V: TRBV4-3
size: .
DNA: TGCGCCAGCAGCCAAACAGGGTCTAGGAACGAGCAGTACTTC
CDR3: CASSQTGSRNEQYF

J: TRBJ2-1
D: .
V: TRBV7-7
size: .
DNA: TGTGCTAGCAGTCCTAGTTTCAATGAGCAGTTCTTC
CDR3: CASSPSFNEQFF

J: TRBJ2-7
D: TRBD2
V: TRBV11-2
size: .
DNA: TGTGCCAGCAGCTTAGGCGGCGGGGGGGCCCTCTACGAGCAGTACTTC
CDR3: CASSLGGGGALYEQYF

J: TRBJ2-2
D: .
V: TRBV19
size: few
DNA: TGTGCCAGTAGTATAGGGGGTAGCGATAACACCGGGGAGCTGTTTTTT
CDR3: CASSIGGSDNTGELFF

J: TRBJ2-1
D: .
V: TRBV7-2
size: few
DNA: TGTGCCAGCAGCTTAGGACCCTCCGGGAGCTACAATGAGCAGTTCTTC
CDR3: CASSLGPSGSYNEQFF

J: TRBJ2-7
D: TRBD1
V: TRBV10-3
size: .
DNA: TGTGCCATTCTCCAGGACAGGGGATACGAGCAGTACTTC
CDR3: CAILQDRGYEQYF

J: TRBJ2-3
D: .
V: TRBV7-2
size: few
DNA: TGTGCCAGCAGCCCCCAGGGGGGGGGACTTAATACGCAGTATTTT
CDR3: CASSPQGGGLNTQYF

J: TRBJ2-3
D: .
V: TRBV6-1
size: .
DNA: TGTGCCAGCAGTGGGTGGACTAGCACAGATACGCAGTATTTT
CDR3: CASSGWTSTDTQYF

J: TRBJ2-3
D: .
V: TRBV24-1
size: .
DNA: TGTGCCACCAGTGACAGCAGCACAGATACGCAGTATTTT
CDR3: CATSDSSTDTQYF

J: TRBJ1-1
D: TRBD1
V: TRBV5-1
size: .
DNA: TGCGCCAGCAGCTCCGCCGGGACAGGGGGCTTAGGCACTGAAGCTTTCTTT
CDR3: CASSSAGTGGLGTEAFF

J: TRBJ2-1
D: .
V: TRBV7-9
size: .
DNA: TGTGCCAGCAGCTCCGAGACATATTTTAGCTCCTACAATGAGCAGTTCTTC
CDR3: CASSSETYFSSYNEQFF

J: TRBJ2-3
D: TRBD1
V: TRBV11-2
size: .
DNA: TGTGCCAGCAGCTCCAGACAGGGGGCAGATACGCAGTATTTT
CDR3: CASSSRQGADTQYF

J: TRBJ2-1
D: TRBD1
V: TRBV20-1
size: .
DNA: TGCAGTGCTAGATTCCCGACAGGGGCCTCCTACAATGAGCAGTTCTTC
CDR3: CSARFPTGASYNEQFF

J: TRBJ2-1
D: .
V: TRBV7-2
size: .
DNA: TGTGCCAGCAGCCTCAGGCGGGGAGATGAGCAGTTCTTC
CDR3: CASSLRRGDEQFF

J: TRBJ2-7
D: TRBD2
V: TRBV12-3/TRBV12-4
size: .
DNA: TGTGCCAGCCAGCGGGGGTCTCTTTACGAGCAGTACTTC
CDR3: CASQRGSLYEQYF

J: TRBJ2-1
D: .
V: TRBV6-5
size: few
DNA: TGTGCCAGCTCCCCCTTTCGGAATGAGCAGTTCTTC
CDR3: CASSPFRNEQFF

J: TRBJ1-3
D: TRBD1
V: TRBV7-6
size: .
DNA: TGTGCCAGCAGCTTGGACCGGGACAGCTCTGGAAACACCATATATTTT
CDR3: CASSLDRDSSGNTIYF

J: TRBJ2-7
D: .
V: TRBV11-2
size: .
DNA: TGTGCCAGCAGCTCTTCGACTAGTTCCTACGAGCAGTACTTC
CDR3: CASSSSTSSYEQYF

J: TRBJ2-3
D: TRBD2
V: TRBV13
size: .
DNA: TGTGCCAGCAGCTTAACTAGCGGGGTCCCTAGTGCAGATACGCAGTATTTT
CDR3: CASSLTSGVPSADTQYF

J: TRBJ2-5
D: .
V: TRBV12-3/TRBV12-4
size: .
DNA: TGTGCCACCACTCAGGACGTTCAAGAGACCCAGTACTTC
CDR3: CATTQDVQETQYF